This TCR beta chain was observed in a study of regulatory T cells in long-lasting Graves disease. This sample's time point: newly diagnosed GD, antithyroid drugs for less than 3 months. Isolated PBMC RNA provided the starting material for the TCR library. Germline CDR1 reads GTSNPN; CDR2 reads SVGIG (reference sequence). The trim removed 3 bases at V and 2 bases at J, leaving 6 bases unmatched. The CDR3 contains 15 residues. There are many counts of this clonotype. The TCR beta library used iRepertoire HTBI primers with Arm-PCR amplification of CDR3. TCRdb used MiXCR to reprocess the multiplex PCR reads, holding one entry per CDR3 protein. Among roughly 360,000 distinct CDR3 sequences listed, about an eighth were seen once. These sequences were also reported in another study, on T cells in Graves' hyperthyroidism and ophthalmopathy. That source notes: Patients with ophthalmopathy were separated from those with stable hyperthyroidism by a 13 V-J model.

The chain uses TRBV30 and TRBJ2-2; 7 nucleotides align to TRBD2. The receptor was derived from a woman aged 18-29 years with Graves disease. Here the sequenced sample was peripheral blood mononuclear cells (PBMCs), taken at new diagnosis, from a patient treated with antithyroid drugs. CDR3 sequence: CAWRGGRKNTGELFF. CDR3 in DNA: TGTGCCTGGAGGGGAGGGAGAAAAAACACCGGGGAGCTGTTTTTT.